The present T cell receptor beta chain was sequenced within a study of cytomegalovirus exposure and HLA in healthy donors. Study at large: Unique TCRs numbering around 80 million, obtained from HLA-typed donors, made up an early data release. Study-wide results and caveats: Sequencing likely generated an artifact that appeared as a cluster of highly shared sequence variants. Analysis was carried out at a later point, and it linked a missense DCLRE1C variant to TCR beta V- and J-gene trimming. Several of the most significant clusters appeared, in a later analysis, to be linked to common viral pathogens.

Worth noting for this clone: The antigen remains undetermined.

It was with 60 Vbeta and 13 Jbeta primers that the PCR ran. Produced via immunoSEQ multiplex PCR; TCRdb's table is partial and in-frame only. The sample lists approximately 150,000 clones; roughly 65% were seen once. The TCR was taken from a woman between 18 and 29 years old in good health and CMV-seropositive. The sample was PBMCs.

The CDR3 DNA reads as TGCGCCAGCAGCCCGGAACTAGCGGTTGAATACGAGCAGTACTTC. Protein sequence: CASSPELAVEYEQYF. The chain combines TRBV5-1 with TRBJ2-7; 8 bases match TRBD2. The CDR3 has 15 residues. Germline CDR1 and CDR2: SGHRS and YFSETQ. Germline trimming cut 4 bases from V and 4 bases from J; bases unmatched to any gene: 10.